This entry lists 28 T cell receptor beta chains sequenced from one sample in a study of low-dose radiotherapy and immunotherapy resistance in tumors. The time point here: before trial treatment. TRAV- and TRBV-specific primers primed first-strand cDNA, covering alpha and beta chains. TCRs underwent around 18 PCR cycles of amplification with a constant-region primer and V-primer adapter. MiXCR, run by TCRdb on the reads, gives a single entry per CDR3 protein. The repertoire consists of tens of thousands of distinct CDR3 sequences, with 31% occurring once and the leading ten covering roughly 11%. The sample was PBMCs, taken before treatment. The receptor set was obtained from a female donor with ovarian cancer.

At least ten counts were recorded for this clonotype. The rearrangement uses TRBV4-1 and TRBJ1-3; D not resolved. Per the germline V gene, CDR1 is MGHRA and CDR2 is YSYEKL. The CDR3 contains 15 residues. Between the trimmed V and J ends, which lost 0 bases and 2 bases, there was a span of 8 bases. The CDR3 sequence: CASSQDWQTGNTIYF. DNA for the CDR3: TGCGCCAGCAGCCAAGATTGGCAGACTGGAAACACCATATATTTT.

In this sample, this clonotype turned up a few times. V usage is TRBV28 and J usage is TRBJ1-6; D gene uncertain. Germline lookup yields CDR1 MDHEN and CDR2 SYDVKM. There are 14 residues in the CDR3. V was shortened by 8 bases and J by 5 bases, with 13 bases between the two germline ends. CDR3 nucleotide sequence: TGTGCCAGCGCCTTCGCGGTTCATAATTCACCCCTCCACTTT. It specifies CASAFAVHNSPLHF. The full variable domain, rest sourced from reference TRBV28 and TRBJ1-6, is DVKVTQSSRYLVKRTGEKVFLECVQDMDHENMFWYRQDPGLGLRLIYFSYDVKMKEKGDIPEGYSVSREKKERFSLILESASTNQTSMYLCASAFAVHNSPLHFGNGTRLTVT.

In DNA form, the CDR3 reads TGTGCCAGTAGTATTGGTCAGGGGCTAAACATTCAGTACTTC. Protein: CASSIGQGLNIQYF. This chain uses TRBV19 with TRBJ2-4, with D perhaps TRBD1 (6 bases). The V and J ends lost 3 bases and 6 bases respectively, with 12 bases between them. Germline CDR1 LNHDA, CDR2 SQIVND (reference sequence). The CDR3 consists of 14 residues.

This clonotype was seen ten or more times. The genes are TRBV19 and TRBJ2-2; 13 bases align to TRBD2. This CDR3 is 17 amino acids long. With V trimmed by 6 bases and J by 0 bases, 4 bases remained unmatched. The germline V gene has CDR1 LNHDA and CDR2 SQIVND (reference sequence). The DNA of the CDR3 is TGTGCCAGTAGCCGCGGACTAGCGGGAGCGAACACCGGGGAGCTGTTTTTT. Encoded protein: CASSRGLAGANTGELFF.

This clonotype was detected ten times or more. The chain links TRBV19 to TRBJ1-2, with D tentatively TRBD1 (6 bases). V was clipped by 5 bases and J by 4 bases, with 11 bases between them. CDR1 and CDR2 (germline): LNHDA, SQIVND (reference sequence). The CDR3 length is 13 residues. CDR3 residues: CASSFGQSYGYTF. The CDR3 nucleotides are TGTGCCAGTAGTTTTGGACAGAGCTATGGCTACACCTTC.

This clonotype has a single count. The V call is TRBV20-1, the J call TRBJ2-1; 11 bases agree with TRBD2. The CDR3 is 14 amino acids. The germline gives CDR1 DFQATT, CDR2 SNEGSKA (reference sequence). V was clipped by 6 bases and J by 4 bases; unmatched bases: 5. CDR3 amino acids: CSATTSGSYNEQFF. CDR3 bases: TGCAGTGCCACTACTAGCGGGAGTTACAATGAGCAGTTCTTC.

This clonotype was recorded at least ten times. The rearrangement links TRBV29-1 to TRBJ2-7; perhaps TRBD2 as D (6 bases). V was shortened by 3 bases and J by 5 bases, with 17 bases between the two germline ends. CDR3 length equals 14 residues. Per germline, CDR1 SQVTM and CDR2 ANQGSEA. CDR3: CSVDGPGLAHEQYF. For the CDR3, the DNA is TGCAGCGTTGATGGGCCGGGACTCGCCCACGAGCAGTACTTC.

The table lists this clonotype with many counts. This chain uses TRBV20-1 with TRBJ2-3; maybe TRBD1 (6 bases). The CDR3 has 14 residues. Trimming removed 3 bases at V and 4 bases at J, with 14 bases between. CDR1 is DFQATT and CDR2 is SNEGSKA in the germline V gene (reference sequence). The CDR3, as DNA: TGCAGTGCTAGCCGAGGGGGTGGGTCAGATACGCAGTATTTT. As protein: CSASRGGGSDTQYF.

There are many counts of this clonotype. This rearrangement joins TRBV6-4 to TRBJ2-2; 13 bases fit TRBD2. Germline assignment: CDR1 MRHNA and CDR2 SNTAGT. The CDR3 is made up of 20 amino acids. The trim removed 8 bases at V and 0 bases at J, leaving 15 bases unmatched. DNA for the CDR3: TGTGCCAGCGAATTGGTAGCGACTAGCGGGAGGCAGACGAACACCGGGGAGCTGTTTTTT. It yields the protein CASELVATSGRQTNTGELFF.

The genes are TRBV7-2 and TRBJ2-5, with a tentative D call TRBD2 (6 bases). The CDR3 runs to 14 residues. Germline assignment: CDR1 SGHTA and CDR2 FQGNSA. V was trimmed by 5 bases and J by 5 bases, leaving 15 bases between them. The CDR3 loop is CASSVGGGFETQYF. The CDR3 DNA sequence: TGTGCCAGCAGCGTCGGGGGTGGGTTCGAGACCCAGTACTTC. Complete variable domain (other parts from reference TRBV7-2 and TRBJ2-5): GAGVSQSPSNKVTEKGKDVELRCDPISGHTALYWYRQSLGQGLEFLIYFQGNSAPDKSGLPSDRFSAERTGGSVSTLTIQRTQQEDSAVYLCASSVGGGFETQYFGPGTRLLVL.

This clonotype was recorded only once. CDR3 sequence (DNA): TGTGCCATCGGGGGGACAGGGGCCCTCCAAGAGACCCAGTACTTC. Translating it yields CAIGGTGALQETQYF. The V call is TRBV10-3, the J call TRBJ2-5, with TRBD1 matching over 10 bases. The CDR3 is 15 amino acids. Germline assignment: CDR1 ENHRY and CDR2 SYGVKD. Germline trimming cut 8 bases from V and 1 base from J; bases unmatched to any gene: 7.

There are many counts of this clonotype. V and J are TRBV12-3 or TRBV12-4 and TRBJ2-5; 12 bases fit TRBD2. The CDR3 totals 16 residues. With 5 bases clipped from V and 5 bases from J, the junction kept 9 bases outside the gene matches. CDR3 residues: CASSPLAGGHGETQYF. CDR3 sequence (DNA): TGTGCCAGCAGTCCCCTAGCGGGGGGGCACGGGGAGACCCAGTACTTC.

This clonotype came up many times. V is TRBV9 and J is TRBJ2-7; tentatively, D is TRBD2 (5 bases). The CDR3 has 13 residues. CDR1 SGDLS and CDR2 YYNGEE come from the germline V gene. V was clipped by 0 bases and J by 5 bases, with 9 bases between them. CDR3 loop: CASSVGLANEQYF. DNA of the CDR3: TGTGCCAGCAGCGTAGGGCTAGCCAACGAGCAGTACTTC.

This clonotype was counted many times. The rearrangement uses TRBV7-6 and TRBJ2-1; TRBD2 matches at 12 bases. V was clipped by 5 bases and J by 9 bases; unmatched bases: 8. CDR1 is SGHVS and CDR2 is FNYEAQ in the germline V gene. The CDR3 is 15 residues long. This CDR3 is CASSPASGGAGEQFF. The DNA for the CDR3 is TGTGCCAGCAGCCCCGCTAGCGGGGGGGCTGGTGAGCAGTTCTTC.

In its sample, this clonotype was seen many times. In DNA form, the CDR3 reads TGTGCCAGCAGTCCCGGCGGGGTGTTCGTAGGTGGCACTGAAGCTTTCTTT. It codes for CASSPGGVFVGGTEAFF. The gene calls are TRBV28 and TRBJ1-1; D uncertain. CDR3 size: 17 residues. Per the germline V gene, CDR1 is MDHEN and CDR2 is SYDVKM. Deletions cut 5 bases from V and 4 bases from J, with 23 bases between.

This clonotype appeared a few times. The rearrangement joins TRBV5-6 to TRBJ1-2; D unresolved. Germline loops: CDR1 SGHDT, CDR2 YYEEEE. The CDR3 contains 13 residues. Trimming left V 2 bases short and J 7 bases short, with 12 bases between. CDR3 DNA sequence: TGTGCCAGCAGCTTAAGAGGACCGGGTGGCTACACCTTC. Protein sequence: CASSLRGPGGYTF.

Many counts were recorded for this clonotype. The chain has TRBV20-1 and TRBJ2-1, with a tentative D call TRBD2 (5 bases). The CDR3 runs to 12 residues. Trimming pared 4 bases from V and 7 bases from J, leaving 11 bases between. Germline lookup yields CDR1 DFQATT and CDR2 SNEGSKA (reference sequence). CDR3 in DNA: TGCAGTGCTAACAGCGGCTGGAATGAGCAGTTCTTC. Its translation is CSANSGWNEQFF.

This clonotype has a count of ten or more. The chain joins TRBV2 to TRBJ1-5; perhaps TRBD1 as D (6 bases). The germline V gene encodes CDR1 SNHLY and CDR2 FYNNEI. Trimming removed 7 bases at V and 0 bases at J, with 13 bases between. CDR3 length: 15 residues. The CDR3 spells CASKGQPYSNQPQHF. As DNA, the CDR3 is TGTGCCAGCAAAGGACAGCCGTATAGCAATCAGCCCCAGCATTTT.

This clonotype was observed many times. The chain joins TRBV5-8 to TRBJ2-3; no firm D call. Trimming removed 0 bases from V and 5 bases from J, with 13 bases in between. Germline V gives CDR1 SGHTS, CDR2 YDEGEE. The CDR3 spans 15 residues. CDR3 nucleotides: TGTGCCAGCAGCTTGGGGGTAGAGGTTGGAGATACGCAGTATTTT. This encodes CASSLGVEVGDTQYF.

The chain uses TRBV15 and TRBJ2-7, with D possibly called TRBD1 or TRBD2 (5 bases each). In germline, CDR1 is LNHNV, CDR2 YYDKDF (reference sequence). Trimming stripped 5 bases from V and 0 bases from J, with 14 bases between. The CDR3 loop spans 15 amino acids. Here the CDR3 DNA reads TGTGCCACCAGCGTCGGGACGGGGAGCTCCTACGAGCAGTACTTC. Translation: CATSVGTGSSYEQYF. Supplemented by reference TRBV15 and TRBJ2-7, the full variable domain reads DAMVIQNPRYQVTQFGKPVTLSCSQTLNHNVMYWYQQKSSQAPKLLFHYYDKDFNNEADTPDNFQSRRPNTSFCFLDIRSPGLGDTAMYLCATSVGTGSSYEQYFGPGTRLTVT.

This clonotype turned up a few times. This likely came from a read error, as a far larger clone is one base away. The V and J genes are TRBV28 and TRBJ2-1, with TRBD1 matching over 7 bases. Looked up from germline, CDR1 is MDHEN and CDR2 is SYDVKM. The CDR3 is made up of 13 amino acids. The V gene end was trimmed by 7 bases and the J gene end by 10 bases; junction bases not matched to a gene: 10. CDR3 nucleotide sequence: TGTGCCAGCAATAACAGGGGCCCCTACGAGCAGTTCTTC. It is translated as CASNNRGPYEQFF.

This clonotype appeared many times. The rearrangement links TRBV18 to TRBJ2-7; D gene ambiguous. Trimming shortened V by 2 bases and J by 2 bases, and 10 bases separated the two germline ends. The CDR3 has 14 residues. In germline, CDR1 is KGHSH, CDR2 LQKENI. CDR3 sequence: CASSPEGRAYEQYF. The CDR3 nucleotides are TGTGCCAGCTCACCAGAAGGCCGAGCCTACGAGCAGTACTTC.

Written as DNA, the CDR3 is TGTGCCAGCAGCCAAGCGCGTGGGAAGCTAGCGGTCGAGACCCAGTACTTC. It codes for CASSQARGKLAVETQYF. This chain joins TRBV3-1 and TRBJ2-5, with TRBD2 matching 7 bases. CDR3 size: 17 residues. CDR1 and CDR2 from the germline V gene are LGHDT and YNNKEL (reference sequence). The V gene end was trimmed by 1 base and the J gene end by 5 bases; junction bases not matched to a gene: 13.

This clonotype came up many times. The chain recombines TRBV12-3 or TRBV12-4 with TRBJ2-7, with 9 positions matching TRBD1. The length of the CDR3 is 15 residues. After removal of 1 base from V and 8 bases from J, the junction contained 9 bases not matched to a gene. The CDR3 DNA is TGTGCCAGCAGTTTAGGGCCCGGGACAGGGCTTAAGCAGTACTTC. Protein product: CASSLGPGTGLKQYF.

In this sample, this clonotype turned up many times. The gene calls are TRBV13 and TRBJ2-7; the match to TRBD2 covers 15 bases. Trimming took 3 bases from V and 5 from J; bases not matched to a gene: 5. The germline gives CDR1 PRHDT, CDR2 FYEKMQ (reference sequence). The CDR3 has 16 residues. CDR3 amino acids: CASSLMGLAGGDEQYF. DNA of the CDR3: TGTGCCAGCAGCTTGATGGGACTAGCGGGAGGAGACGAGCAGTACTTC. Using reference TRBV13 and TRBJ2-7 for the parts outside the CDR3, the full variable domain is AAGVIQSPRHLIKEKRETATLKCYPIPRHDTVYWYQQGPGQDPQFLISFYEKMQSDKGSIPDRFSAQQFSDYHSELNMSSLELGDSALYFCASSLMGLAGGDEQYFGPGTRLTVT.

This clonotype was observed a handful of times. The chain links TRBV7-9 to TRBJ1-1; 8 bases map to TRBD1. The V gene end was trimmed by 5 bases and the J gene end by 11 bases; junction bases not matched to a gene: 10. The CDR3 totals 13 residues. Germline CDR1 is SEHNR and CDR2 is FQNEAQ (reference sequence). The CDR3 DNA sequence: TGTGCCAGCAGCGCTGGACAGGGTTTCAAGGCTTTCTTT. Its translation: CASSAGQGFKAFF.

This clonotype was counted between two and nine times. A much larger clone sits a single nucleotide away, making a read error possible. The chain couples TRBV11-2 to TRBJ1-5; D call uncertain. Per the germline V gene, CDR1 is SGHAT and CDR2 is FQNNGV. Trimming removed 1 base at V and 6 bases at J, with 7 bases between. The CDR3 is 13 residues long. This CDR3 is CASSLGVSQPQHF. The CDR3 DNA reads TGTGCCAGCAGCTTAGGGGTCAGTCAGCCCCAGCATTTT.

This chain joins TRBV7-9 and TRBJ2-7; D is undetermined. V lost 5 bases and J 3 bases, leaving 14 bases between the germline ends. CDR1 is SEHNR and CDR2 is FQNEAQ in the germline V gene (reference sequence). The CDR3 runs 14 residues. The CDR3 DNA sequence: TGTGCCAGCAGCCCCCGAGGCGCTAGCTACGAGCAGTACTTC. It specifies CASSPRGASYEQYF.